These T cell receptor beta chains were read from a single sample in a study of regulatory T cells in long-lasting Graves disease. TCRdb processed the multiplex PCR reads anew with MiXCR; each CDR3 protein has one entry. The table records around 500,000 distinct CDR3 sequences, roughly 13% of them present only once. These data also formed part of another study, on T cells in Graves' hyperthyroidism and ophthalmopathy.

The sequencing used peripheral blood mononuclear cells (PBMCs), collected at new diagnosis, from a patient treated with antithyroid drugs. The receptors stem from a young man with Graves disease. Both conserved end residues are part of each CDR3. Each record gives: clone size, D gene, J gene, V gene, CDR3 DNA, CDR3 protein. The D gene is left open where the match is weak. Only some rows state a clone size, as once, few, many or a class for expanded clones.

>few|NA|TRBJ2-7|TRBV10-2
TGCGCCACTAAGGGGGGGATGAGCTCCTACGAGCAGTACTTC
CATKGGMSSYEQYF
>few|TRBD2|TRBJ2-7|TRBV19
TGTGCCAGCACTCGGGTAGCGGGAGTGGAAGAGCAGTACTTC
CASTRVAGVEEQYF
>many|NA|TRBJ1-1|TRBV18
TGTGCCAGCTCACCACAGTCTACACCGAACACTGAAGCTTTCTTT
CASSPQSTPNTEAFF
>many|TRBD2|TRBJ2-1|TRBV10-3
TGTGCCATCAGTGAACGGGAGGGCAATGAGCAGTTCTTC
CAISEREGNEQFF
>many|TRBD1|TRBJ1-2|TRBV6-1
TGTGCCAGCTCAAACAGGGGAGCGTATGGCTACACCTTC
CASSNRGAYGYTF
>many|TRBD1|TRBJ2-2|TRBV20-1
TGCAGTGCAGCCACCGGGACAGGGACGGGCGGGGAGCTGTTTTTT
CSAATGTGTGGELFF
>many|NA|TRBJ1-5|TRBV27
TGTGCCAGCAGTTTTTTACAGGGCCCCCAGCATTTT
CASSFLQGPQHF
>many|NA|TRBJ1-1|TRBV10-3
TGTGCCATCAGTGAAGGGGCAGGGAAGACTGAAGCTTTCTTT
CAISEGAGKTEAFF
>many|TRBD2|TRBJ2-1|TRBV7-2
TGTGCCAGCAGCTTAGTTCCAGCGGGAGGGCCTAGGGATGAGCAGTTCTTC
CASSLVPAGGPRDEQFF
>many|TRBD1|TRBJ1-3|TRBV28
TGTGCCAGCTTACAGGGGTTTTACGGAAACACCATATATTTT
CASLQGFYGNTIYF
>NA|TRBD2|TRBJ2-7|TRBV5-1
TGCGCCAGCAGCTCCGGGGGGTTGGGCTACGAGCAGCACTTC
CASSSGGLGYEQHF
>many|NA|TRBJ2-7|TRBV20-1
TGCAGTGCTAGAGAAGGTGGCGGTACCTACGAGCAGTACTTC
CSAREGGGTYEQYF
>many|TRBD2|TRBJ2-7|TRBV7-9
TGTGCCAGCAGCCTAGACCTAGCGGGCTCCTACGAGCAGTACTTC
CASSLDLAGSYEQYF